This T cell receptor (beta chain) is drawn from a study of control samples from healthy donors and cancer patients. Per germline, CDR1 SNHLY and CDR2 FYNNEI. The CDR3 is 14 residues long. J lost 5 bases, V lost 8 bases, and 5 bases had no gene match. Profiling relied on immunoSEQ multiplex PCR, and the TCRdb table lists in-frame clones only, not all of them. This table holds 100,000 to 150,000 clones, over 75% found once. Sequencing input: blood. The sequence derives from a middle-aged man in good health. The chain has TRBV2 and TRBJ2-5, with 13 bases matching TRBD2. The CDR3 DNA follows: TGTGCCAGCGGGTCGGGACTAGCGGGGGAGACCCAGTACTTC. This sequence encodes CASGSGLAGETQYF.